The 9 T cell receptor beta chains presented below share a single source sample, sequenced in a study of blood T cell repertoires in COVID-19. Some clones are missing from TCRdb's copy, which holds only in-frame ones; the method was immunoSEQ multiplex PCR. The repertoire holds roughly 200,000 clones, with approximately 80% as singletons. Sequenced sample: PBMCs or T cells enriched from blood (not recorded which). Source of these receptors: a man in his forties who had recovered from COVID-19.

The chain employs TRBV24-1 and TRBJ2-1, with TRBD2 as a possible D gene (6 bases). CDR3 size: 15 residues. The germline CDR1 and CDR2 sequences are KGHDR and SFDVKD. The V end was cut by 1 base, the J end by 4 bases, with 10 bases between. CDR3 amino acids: CATSDFGGGYNEQFF. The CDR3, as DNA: TGTGCCACCAGTGATTTCGGGGGAGGATACAATGAGCAGTTCTTC.

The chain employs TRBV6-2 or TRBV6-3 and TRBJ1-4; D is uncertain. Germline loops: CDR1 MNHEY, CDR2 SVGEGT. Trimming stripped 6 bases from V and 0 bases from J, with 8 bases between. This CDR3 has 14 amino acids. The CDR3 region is CASSQHATNEKLFF. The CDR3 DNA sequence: TGTGCCAGCAGCCAACACGCAACTAATGAAAAACTGTTTTTT.

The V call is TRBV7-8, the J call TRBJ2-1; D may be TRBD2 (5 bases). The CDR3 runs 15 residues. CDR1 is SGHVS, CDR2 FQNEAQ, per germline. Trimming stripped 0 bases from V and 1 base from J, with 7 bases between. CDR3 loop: CASSLAGVSYNEQFF. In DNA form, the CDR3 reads TGTGCCAGCAGCTTAGCGGGAGTATCCTACAATGAGCAGTTCTTC.

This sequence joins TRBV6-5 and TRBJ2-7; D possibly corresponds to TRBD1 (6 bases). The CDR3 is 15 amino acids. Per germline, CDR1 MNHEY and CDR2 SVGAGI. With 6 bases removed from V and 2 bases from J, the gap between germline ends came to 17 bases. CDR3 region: CASRPTGLGAYEQYV. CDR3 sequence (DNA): TGTGCCAGCAGACCTACAGGGTTGGGGGCCTACGAGCAGTACGTC.

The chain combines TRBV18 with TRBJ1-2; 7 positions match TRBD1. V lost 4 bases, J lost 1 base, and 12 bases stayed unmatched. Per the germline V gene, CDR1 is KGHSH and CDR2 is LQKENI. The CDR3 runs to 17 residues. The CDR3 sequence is CASSLLQGNIINYGYTF. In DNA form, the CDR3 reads TGTGCCAGCTCACTCCTACAGGGGAATATTATTAACTATGGCTACACCTTC.

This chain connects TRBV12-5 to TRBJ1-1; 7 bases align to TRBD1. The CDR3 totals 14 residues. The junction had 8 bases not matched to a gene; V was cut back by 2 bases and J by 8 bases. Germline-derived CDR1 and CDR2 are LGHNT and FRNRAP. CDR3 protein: CASGLRGPESEAFF. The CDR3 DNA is TGTGCTAGTGGTTTGAGGGGGCCAGAGAGCGAAGCTTTCTTT.

The chain's CDR3 is CASSLYEGRTEAFF. The CDR3 bases are TGTGCCAGCAGTTTATATGAGGGAAGAACTGAAGCTTTCTTT. The chain joins TRBV27 to TRBJ1-1; D is undetermined. This CDR3 comprises 14 residues. Germline V lookup: CDR1 MNHEY, CDR2 SMNVEV (reference sequence). Trimming stripped 1 base from V and 5 bases from J, with 11 bases between.

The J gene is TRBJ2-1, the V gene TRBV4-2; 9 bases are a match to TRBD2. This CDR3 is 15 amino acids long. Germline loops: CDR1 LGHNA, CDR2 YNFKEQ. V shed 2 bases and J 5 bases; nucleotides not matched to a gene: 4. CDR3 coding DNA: TGTGCCAGCAGCCAACGACTAGCGGACAACAATGAGCAGTTCTTC. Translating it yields CASSQRLADNNEQFF.

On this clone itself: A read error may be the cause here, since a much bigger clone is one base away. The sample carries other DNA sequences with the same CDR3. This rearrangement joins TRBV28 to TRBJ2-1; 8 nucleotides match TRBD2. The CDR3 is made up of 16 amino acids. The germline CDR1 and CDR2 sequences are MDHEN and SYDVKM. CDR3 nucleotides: TGTGCCAGTAGTTCCTCCACTAGCGGAAGTTACAATGAGCAGTTCTTC. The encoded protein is CASSSSTSGSYNEQFF.